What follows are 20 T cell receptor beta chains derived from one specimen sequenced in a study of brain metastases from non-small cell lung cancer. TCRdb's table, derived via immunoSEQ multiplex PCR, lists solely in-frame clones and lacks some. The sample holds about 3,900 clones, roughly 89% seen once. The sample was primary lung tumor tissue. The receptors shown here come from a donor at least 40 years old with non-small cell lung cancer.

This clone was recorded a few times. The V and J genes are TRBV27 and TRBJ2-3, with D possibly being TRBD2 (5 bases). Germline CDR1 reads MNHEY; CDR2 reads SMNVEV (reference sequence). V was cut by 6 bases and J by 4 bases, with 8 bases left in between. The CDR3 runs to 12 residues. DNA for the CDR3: TGTGCCAGCAGCCCGGGGTCAGATACGCAGTATTTT. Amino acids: CASSPGSDTQYF.

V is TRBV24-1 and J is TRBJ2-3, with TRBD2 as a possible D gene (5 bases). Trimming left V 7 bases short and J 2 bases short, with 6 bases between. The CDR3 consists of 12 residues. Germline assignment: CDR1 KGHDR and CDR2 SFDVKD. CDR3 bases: TGTGCCACCAGCGGGAACACAGATACGCAGTATTTT. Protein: CATSGNTDTQYF.

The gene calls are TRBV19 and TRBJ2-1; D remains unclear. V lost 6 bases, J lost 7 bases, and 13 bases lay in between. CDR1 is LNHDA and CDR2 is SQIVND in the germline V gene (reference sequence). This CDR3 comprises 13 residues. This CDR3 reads CASRDVGVNEQFF. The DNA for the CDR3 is TGTGCCAGTAGGGATGTGGGTGTAAATGAGCAGTTCTTC. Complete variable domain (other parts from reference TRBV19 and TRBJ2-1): DGGITQSPKYLFRKEGQNVTLSCEQNLNHDAMYWYRQDPGQGLRLIYYSQIVNDFQKGDIAEGYSVSREKKESFPLTVTSAQKNPTAFYLCASRDVGVNEQFFGPGTRLTVL.

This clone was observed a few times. The CDR3 nucleotides read TGTGCCATCAGTCACTCGGGGATCAATCAGCCCCAGCATTTT. Translation: CAISHSGINQPQHF. The J gene is TRBJ1-5, the V gene TRBV10-3; the D is unclear. Trimming took 5 bases from V and 3 from J, leaving 11 bases between them. This CDR3 region has 14 residues. Germline V gives CDR1 ENHRY, CDR2 SYGVKD.

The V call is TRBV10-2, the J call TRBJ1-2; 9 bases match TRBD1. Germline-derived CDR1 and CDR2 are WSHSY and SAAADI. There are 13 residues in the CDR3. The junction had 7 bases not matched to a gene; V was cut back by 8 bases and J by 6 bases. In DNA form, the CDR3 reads TGCGCCAGCCTTCCGGACAGGGGAAATGGCTACACCTTC. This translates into CASLPDRGNGYTF.

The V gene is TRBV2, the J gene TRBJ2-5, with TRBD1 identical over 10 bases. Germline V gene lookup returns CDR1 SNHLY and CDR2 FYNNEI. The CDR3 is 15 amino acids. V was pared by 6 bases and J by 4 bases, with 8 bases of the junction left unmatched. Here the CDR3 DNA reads TGTGCCAGCAGAACGGGACAGGGGACGGTAGAGACCCAGTACTTC. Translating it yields CASRTGQGTVETQYF.

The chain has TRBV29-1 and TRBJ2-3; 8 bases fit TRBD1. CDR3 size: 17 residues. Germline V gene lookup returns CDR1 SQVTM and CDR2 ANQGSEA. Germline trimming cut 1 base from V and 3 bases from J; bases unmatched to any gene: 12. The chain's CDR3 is CSVEGVATGAQTDTQYF. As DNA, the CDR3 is TGCAGCGTTGAAGGGGTCGCGACAGGGGCTCAAACAGATACGCAGTATTTT.

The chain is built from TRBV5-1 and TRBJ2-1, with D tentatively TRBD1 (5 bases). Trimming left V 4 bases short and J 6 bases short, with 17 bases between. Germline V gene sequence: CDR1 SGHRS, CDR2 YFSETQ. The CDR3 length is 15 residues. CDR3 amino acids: CASSEGVHNSNEQFF. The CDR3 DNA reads TGCGCCAGCAGCGAAGGGGTCCATAACTCCAATGAGCAGTTCTTC.

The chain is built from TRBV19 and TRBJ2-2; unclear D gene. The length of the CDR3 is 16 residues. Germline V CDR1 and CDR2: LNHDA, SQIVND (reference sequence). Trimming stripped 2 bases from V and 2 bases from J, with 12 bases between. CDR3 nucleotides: TGTGCCAGTAGTATAAGGGCTCCCCCTAACACCGGGGAGCTGTTTTTT. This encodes CASSIRAPPNTGELFF.

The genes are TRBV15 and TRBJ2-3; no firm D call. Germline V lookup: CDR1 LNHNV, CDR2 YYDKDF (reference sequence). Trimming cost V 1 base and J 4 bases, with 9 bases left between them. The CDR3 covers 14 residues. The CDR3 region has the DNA TGTGCCACCAGCAGAGGGCCCACCGCAGATACGCAGTATTTT. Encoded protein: CATSRGPTADTQYF.

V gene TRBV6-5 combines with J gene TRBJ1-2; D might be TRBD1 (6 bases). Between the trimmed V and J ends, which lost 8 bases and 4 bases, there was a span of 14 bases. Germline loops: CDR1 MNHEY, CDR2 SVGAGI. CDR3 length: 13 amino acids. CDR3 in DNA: TGTGCCAGCGGGACACTGGCCGTCTATGGCTACACCTTC. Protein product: CASGTLAVYGYTF.

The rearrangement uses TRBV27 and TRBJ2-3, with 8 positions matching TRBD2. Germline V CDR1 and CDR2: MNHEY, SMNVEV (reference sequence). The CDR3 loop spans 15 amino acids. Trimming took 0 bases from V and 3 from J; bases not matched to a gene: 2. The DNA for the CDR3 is TGTGCCAGCAGTTTATCGAGCGGGGGAACAGATACGCAGTATTTT. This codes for CASSLSSGGTDTQYF.

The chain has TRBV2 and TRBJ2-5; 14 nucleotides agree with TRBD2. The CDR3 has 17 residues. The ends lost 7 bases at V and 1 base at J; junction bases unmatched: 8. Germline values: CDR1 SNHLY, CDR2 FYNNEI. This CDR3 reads CASNLGLAGETQETQYF. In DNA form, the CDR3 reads TGTGCCAGCAACCTGGGACTAGCGGGAGAAACCCAAGAGACCCAGTACTTC.

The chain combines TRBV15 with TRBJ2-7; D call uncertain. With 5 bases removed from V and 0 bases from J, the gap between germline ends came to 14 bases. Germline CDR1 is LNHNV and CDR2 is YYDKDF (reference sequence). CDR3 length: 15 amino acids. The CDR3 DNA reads TGTGCCACCAGCTCCAGCGAGACTCTCTCCTACGAGCAGTACTTC. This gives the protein CATSSSETLSYEQYF.

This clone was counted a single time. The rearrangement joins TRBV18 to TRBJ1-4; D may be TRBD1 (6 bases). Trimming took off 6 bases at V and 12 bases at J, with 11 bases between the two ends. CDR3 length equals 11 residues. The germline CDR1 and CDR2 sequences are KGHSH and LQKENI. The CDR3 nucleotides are TGTGCCAGCTCGCTCTCAGGGGAACTGTTTTTT. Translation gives CASSLSGELFF.

Here the CDR3 reads CASSLRQGADEQYF. The CDR3 coding sequence is TGTGCCAGCTCACTACGACAGGGGGCGGACGAGCAGTACTTC. The gene calls are TRBV18 and TRBJ2-7, with 10 positions matching TRBD1. V lost 4 bases to trimming and J lost 5 bases; unmatched junction nucleotides: 5. Per germline, CDR1 KGHSH and CDR2 LQKENI. The CDR3 runs to 14 residues. Full variable domain (outside the CDR3, taken from reference TRBV18 and TRBJ2-7): NAGVMQNPRHLVRRRGQEARLRCSPMKGHSHVYWYRQLPEEGLKFMVYLQKENIIDESGMPKERFSAEFPKEGPSILRIQQVVRGDSAAYFCASSLRQGADEQYFGPGTRLTVT.

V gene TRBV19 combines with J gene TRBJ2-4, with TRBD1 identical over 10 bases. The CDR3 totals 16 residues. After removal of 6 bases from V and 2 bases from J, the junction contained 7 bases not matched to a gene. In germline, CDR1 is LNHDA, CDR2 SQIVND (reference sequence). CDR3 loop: CASSLGQGGTKNIQYF. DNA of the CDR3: TGTGCCAGTAGCCTAGGACAGGGGGGAACCAAAAACATTCAGTACTTC. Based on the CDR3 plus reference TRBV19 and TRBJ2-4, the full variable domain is DGGITQSPKYLFRKEGQNVTLSCEQNLNHDAMYWYRQDPGQGLRLIYYSQIVNDFQKGDIAEGYSVSREKKESFPLTVTSAQKNPTAFYLCASSLGQGGTKNIQYFGAGTRLSVL.

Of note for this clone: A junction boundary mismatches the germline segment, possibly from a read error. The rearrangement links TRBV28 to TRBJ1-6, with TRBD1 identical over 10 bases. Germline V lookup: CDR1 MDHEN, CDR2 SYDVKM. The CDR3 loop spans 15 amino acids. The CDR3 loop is CASSLTPGTGDRGSF. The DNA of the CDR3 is TGTGCCAGCAGCTTGACCCCCGGGACAGGGGACCGGGGAAGCTTT.

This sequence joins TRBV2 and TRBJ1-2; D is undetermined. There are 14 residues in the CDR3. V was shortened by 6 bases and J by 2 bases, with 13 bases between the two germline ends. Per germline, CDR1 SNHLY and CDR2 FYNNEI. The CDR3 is CASRGNGGNYGYTF. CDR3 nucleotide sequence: TGTGCCAGCAGGGGGAACGGAGGCAACTATGGCTACACCTTC.

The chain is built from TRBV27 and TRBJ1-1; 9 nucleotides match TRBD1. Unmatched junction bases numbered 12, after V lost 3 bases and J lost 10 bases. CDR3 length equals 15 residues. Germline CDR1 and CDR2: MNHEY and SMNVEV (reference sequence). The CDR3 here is CASSFHTTGGMRAFF. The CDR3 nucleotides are TGTGCCAGCAGTTTTCATACGACAGGGGGTATGCGAGCTTTCTTT.